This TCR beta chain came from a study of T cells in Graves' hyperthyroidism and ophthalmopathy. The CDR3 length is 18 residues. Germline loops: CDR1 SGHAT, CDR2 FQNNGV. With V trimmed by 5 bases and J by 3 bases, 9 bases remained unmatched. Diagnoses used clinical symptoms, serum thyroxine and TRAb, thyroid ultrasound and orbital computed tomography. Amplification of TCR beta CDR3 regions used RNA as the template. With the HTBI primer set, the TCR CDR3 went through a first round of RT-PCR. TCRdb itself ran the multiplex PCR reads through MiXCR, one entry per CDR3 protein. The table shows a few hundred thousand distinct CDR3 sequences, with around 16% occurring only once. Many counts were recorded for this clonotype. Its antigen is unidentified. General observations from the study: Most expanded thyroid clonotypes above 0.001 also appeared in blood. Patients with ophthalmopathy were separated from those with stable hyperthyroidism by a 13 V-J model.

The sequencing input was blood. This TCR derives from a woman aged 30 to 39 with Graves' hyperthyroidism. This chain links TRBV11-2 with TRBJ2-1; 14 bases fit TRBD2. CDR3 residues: CASSRGGLAGEGYNEQFF. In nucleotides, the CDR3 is TGTGCCAGCAGCCGGGGGGGACTAGCGGGAGAAGGCTACAATGAGCAGTTCTTC. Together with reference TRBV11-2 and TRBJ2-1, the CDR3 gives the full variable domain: EAGVAQSPRYKIIEKRQSVAFWCNPISGHATLYWYQQILGQGPKLLIQFQNNGVVDDSQLPKDRFSAERLKGVDSTLKIQPAKLEDSAVYLCASSRGGLAGEGYNEQFFGPGTRLTVL.